This T cell receptor (beta chain) was obtained from a study of shared clonotypes between healthy human individuals. Trimming removed 10 bases at V and 5 bases at J, with 14 bases between. CDR1 SGHDN and CDR2 FVKESK come from the germline V gene. The CDR3 has 12 residues. Profiled with immunoSEQ multiplex PCR; TCRdb holds only in-frame clones, not every one. The sample shows approximately 2.4 million clones, 95% of them seen only once. The chain combines TRBV14 with TRBJ2-5; possible D gene TRBD1, 6 bases. This clonotype originated in a man aged 18 to 29 in good health. Sequenced sample: naive CD4+ T cells sorted from blood. Subset: CD45RA+ positively selected. The CDR3 DNA follows: TGTGCCACCTCGGGCCAGGGGGAGACCCAGTACTTC. Protein sequence: CATSGQGETQYF.